This is a list of T cell receptor beta chains from one sample in a study of blood T cell repertoires in COVID-19. Using immunoSEQ multiplex PCR, the repertoire was profiled, and TCRdb retains in-frame clones only, with some absent. The table has approximately 150,000 clones, 80% seen once. Sequencing was carried out using peripheral blood. The receptor set was obtained from a man in his 70s who had recovered from COVID-19. Each CDR3 is given with its conserved first and last residue. Fields, in order: V gene, clone size, J gene, D gene, CDR3 protein, CDR3 DNA. D genes are given only for firm matches. Clone size appears in some rows only: once, few, many, or a class for an expanded clone.

TRBV25-1	.	TRBJ1-1	TRBD1	CASSESGTGGAEDTEAFF	TGTGCCAGCAGTGAATCAGGGACAGGGGGCGCAGAGGACACTGAAGCTTTCTTT
TRBV5-6	.	TRBJ2-1	TRBD2	CASSSGLAERLNEQFF	TGTGCCAGCAGCTCCGGACTAGCGGAGCGCCTCAATGAGCAGTTCTTC
TRBV6-2/TRBV6-3	.	TRBJ2-7	TRBD2	CASSYSRTSGKYEQYF	TGTGCCAGCAGTTACTCGAGGACTAGCGGAAAATACGAGCAGTACTTC
TRBV15	.	TRBJ1-1	TRBD1	CATEGARGAFF	TGTGCCACCGAGGGGGCGCGAGGAGCTTTCTTT
TRBV19	.	TRBJ1-2	.	CASSIDLEAYGYTF	TGTGCCAGTAGTATAGATCTGGAGGCCTATGGCTACACCTTC
TRBV19	.	TRBJ2-7	.	CASSLSGFYEQYF	TGTGCCAGTAGTCTTTCAGGGTTCTACGAGCAGTACTTC
TRBV29-1	.	TRBJ2-1	TRBD2	CSATPGLAGVEQFF	TGCAGCGCAACTCCGGGACTAGCGGGAGTCGAGCAGTTCTTC
TRBV5-1	.	TRBJ2-1	.	CASSSGTRNEQFF	TGCGCCAGCAGCAGCGGGACACGCAATGAGCAGTTCTTC
TRBV6-5	.	TRBJ1-2	.	CATRIHEVDYGYTF	TGTGCCACCCGAATTCACGAGGTGGACTATGGCTACACCTTC
TRBV11-2	.	TRBJ2-3	TRBD2	CASRLGGPASTDTQYF	TGTGCCAGCAGATTGGGAGGGCCTGCTAGCACAGATACGCAGTATTTT
TRBV19	.	TRBJ2-5	TRBD2	CASSPGLAGGKISPFYQETQYF	TGTGCCAGTAGTCCAGGACTAGCGGGAGGAAAAATTAGCCCCTTTTACCAAGAGACCCAGTACTTC
TRBV19	.	TRBJ2-7	TRBD1	CASSRDRGPSEQYF	TGTGCCAGTAGTAGGGACAGGGGGCCTAGCGAGCAGTACTTC
TRBV30	.	TRBJ2-2	TRBD1	CAWLRQGNTGELFF	TGTGCCTGGCTCAGACAGGGGAACACCGGGGAGCTGTTTTTT
TRBV4-1	.	TRBJ2-7	.	CASSQDQRYYEQYF	TGCGCCAGCAGCCAAGATCAGCGGTACTACGAGCAGTACTTC
TRBV29-1	.	TRBJ2-7	.	CSVLRGSSYEQYF	TGCAGCGTCCTTCGGGGGAGTTCCTACGAGCAGTACTTC
TRBV5-4	.	TRBJ1-1	TRBD1	CASSPWDRGNTEAFF	TGTGCCAGCAGCCCCTGGGACAGGGGAAACACTGAAGCTTTCTTT
TRBV19	.	TRBJ2-2	TRBD1	CASSIKTGGAIGELFF	TGTGCCAGTAGTATAAAGACAGGGGGCGCGATCGGGGAGCTGTTTTTT
TRBV9	once	TRBJ2-1	TRBD2	CASSPRGTSEIGEQFF	TGTGCCAGCAGCCCAAGGGGGACTAGCGAGATCGGTGAGCAGTTCTTC
TRBV7-2	.	TRBJ2-1	TRBD2	CASSLSLAGELDNEQFF	TGTGCCAGCAGTTTAAGTTTAGCGGGAGAACTAGACAATGAGCAGTTCTTC
TRBV18	.	TRBJ2-7	.	CASSPTYQREQYF	TGTGCCAGCTCACCGACTTACCAGCGCGAGCAGTACTTC
TRBV12-5	.	TRBJ2-7	.	CASGPNRGEQYF	TGTGCTAGTGGTCCCAACCGGGGCGAGCAGTACTTC
TRBV13	.	TRBJ2-7	TRBD2	CASSLGTSEYRAYEQYF	TGTGCCAGCAGCCTCGGGACTAGCGAATACCGAGCCTACGAGCAGTACTTC
TRBV20-1	.	TRBJ2-7	TRBD2	CSASLPGRAVEQYF	TGCAGTGCTAGTCTCCCCGGGAGGGCCGTCGAGCAGTACTTC
TRBV27	.	TRBJ2-1	TRBD2	CASSLGLAGPSYNEQFF	TGTGCCAGCAGTTTAGGGTTAGCGGGACCCTCCTACAATGAGCAGTTCTTC
TRBV7-9	few	TRBJ1-2	.	CASSFTNYGYTF	TGTGCCAGCAGCTTCACTAACTATGGCTACACCTTC
TRBV5-6	.	TRBJ2-3	.	CASSSLPGTQYF	TGTGCCAGCAGCTCCCTCCCAGGTACGCAGTATTTT
TRBV6-5	.	TRBJ1-1	.	CASFGLANTEAFF	TGTGCCAGCTTTGGACTGGCGAACACTGAAGCTTTCTTT
TRBV6-5	.	TRBJ1-6	TRBD1	CASSYRQGNSPLHF	TGTGCCAGCAGTTACCGACAGGGCAATTCACCCCTCCACTTT
TRBV14	.	TRBJ1-2	TRBD1	CASSRTQGARDYGYTF	TGTGCCAGCAGCCGAACACAGGGGGCGCGTGACTATGGCTACACCTTC
TRBV29-1	.	TRBJ2-7	TRBD1	CSITRTGTYEQYF	TGCAGCATCACCAGGACAGGGACATACGAGCAGTACTTC
TRBV27	.	TRBJ2-5	TRBD2	CASRLAGSQETQYF	TGTGCCAGCAGACTAGCGGGGAGCCAAGAGACCCAGTACTTC
TRBV14	.	TRBJ2-1	.	CASSPLSSYNEQFF	TGTGCCAGCAGCCCTCTTAGCTCCTACAATGAGCAGTTCTTC
TRBV11-2	.	TRBJ2-1	.	CASSLVSVYNEQFF	TGTGCCAGCAGCTTAGTCTCGGTCTACAATGAGCAGTTCTTC
TRBV19	.	TRBJ1-2	TRBD1	CASLGQQYYGYTF	TGTGCCAGCCTGGGACAGCAATACTATGGCTACACCTTC
TRBV12-3/TRBV12-4	.	TRBJ2-7	TRBD2	CASTSPLAGEQYF	TGTGCCAGCACCTCACCCCTAGCGGGTGAGCAGTACTTC
TRBV2	.	TRBJ1-1	.	CASSGPQNTEAFF	TGTGCCAGCAGTGGGCCGCAGAACACTGAAGCTTTCTTT
TRBV10-3	.	TRBJ2-1	.	CAISINRDDEQFF	TGTGCCATCAGTATCAACAGGGATGATGAGCAGTTCTTC
TRBV6-5	.	TRBJ1-1	.	CASSNGGFEAFF	TGTGCCAGCAGCAACGGGGGGTTTGAAGCTTTCTTT
TRBV25-1	.	TRBJ1-1	.	CASQLNEPTGEAFF	TGTGCCAGCCAGTTAAACGAGCCGACGGGGGAAGCTTTCTTT
TRBV5-8	.	TRBJ2-7	.	CASSPLAGALGEQYF	TGTGCCAGCAGCCCCTTGGCAGGGGCCCTAGGGGAGCAGTACTTC
TRBV15	.	TRBJ1-5	TRBD1	CATSNRQGQPQHF	TGTGCCACCAGCAATAGACAGGGTCAGCCCCAGCATTTT
TRBV28	medium-sized	TRBJ2-7	TRBD2	CASIPGLAGGSYEQYF	TGTGCCAGCATCCCGGGACTAGCGGGAGGCTCCTACGAGCAGTACTTC
TRBV29-1	.	TRBJ2-7	TRBD2	CSVEGLAGGPYEQYF	TGCAGCGTTGAGGGGCTAGCGGGAGGACCCTACGAGCAGTACTTC
TRBV6-2/TRBV6-3	.	TRBJ2-6	.	CASSHGASGANVLTF	TGTGCCAGCAGCCACGGTGCCTCTGGGGCCAACGTCCTGACTTTC
TRBV29-1	.	TRBJ2-5	.	CSVEIGVGETQYF	TGCAGCGTTGAAATCGGGGTTGGGGAGACCCAGTACTTC
TRBV6-2/TRBV6-3	.	TRBJ2-1	TRBD1	CASSKSGTANDNEQFF	TGTGCCAGCAGTAAATCCGGGACAGCAAACGACAATGAGCAGTTCTTC
TRBV6-4	.	TRBJ2-2	.	CASSDSRETGELFF	TGTGCCAGCAGTGACTCGAGGGAGACCGGGGAGCTGTTTTTT
TRBV29-1	.	TRBJ1-2	TRBD1	CSVRQGNGYTF	TGCAGCGTCAGACAGGGAAATGGCTACACCTTC
TRBV6-5	.	TRBJ2-1	.	CASPINENGYNEQFF	TGTGCCAGCCCGATTAATGAGAATGGCTACAATGAGCAGTTCTTC
TRBV5-1	few	TRBJ1-1	.	CASRDTVLEAFF	TGCGCCAGCAGGGACACCGTTCTTGAAGCTTTCTTT
TRBV5-6	.	TRBJ1-5	.	CASSPGGSGSGQPQHF	TGTGCCAGCAGCCCCGGAGGGTCGGGGAGCGGTCAGCCCCAGCATTTT
TRBV7-2	few	TRBJ2-5	.	CASSLQQQETQYF	TGTGCCAGCAGCTTACAACAGCAAGAGACCCAGTACTTC
TRBV5-1	few	TRBJ2-3	TRBD2	CASSGTSGSGTDTQYF	TGCGCCAGCAGCGGGACTAGCGGGAGTGGGACAGATACGCAGTATTTT
TRBV19	.	TRBJ2-5	.	CASSIGDYPYQETQYF	TGTGCCAGTAGTATAGGCGACTACCCGTACCAAGAGACCCAGTACTTC
TRBV7-9	once	TRBJ2-2	TRBD2	CATTGLAGNTGELFF	TGTGCCACCACGGGACTAGCGGGAAACACCGGGGAGCTGTTTTTT
TRBV6-5	.	TRBJ1-1	.	CASSYSSWREVEAFF	TGTGCCAGCAGTTACTCGAGTTGGCGGGAAGTGGAAGCTTTCTTT